This passage covers 19 T cell receptor beta chains from one sample sequenced in a study of blood T cell repertoires in COVID-19. Method: immunoSEQ multiplex PCR; TCRdb's copy keeps in-frame clones and lacks some. The repertoire holds 250,000 to 400,000 clones, with around 87% as singletons. The sample taken for sequencing was PBMCs or T cells enriched from blood (not recorded which). Receptors originate from a woman aged 25-40 years who had recovered from COVID-19.

The V gene is TRBV29-1, the J gene TRBJ1-1; 10 nucleotides agree with TRBD1. V trimming: 7 bases; J trimming: 5 bases; junction bases outside the gene matches: 10. The CDR3 extends over 14 amino acids. Germline CDR1 reads SQVTM; CDR2 reads ANQGSEA. CDR3 sequence (DNA): TGCAGCGGGGGTTTGACAGGGGGCTCGACTGAAGCTTTCTTT. As protein: CSGGLTGGSTEAFF.

The chain combines TRBV28 with TRBJ1-1; D is perhaps TRBD1 (6 bases). The CDR3 length is 15 residues. The V end was cut by 3 bases, the J end by 5 bases, with 16 bases between. Germline assignment: CDR1 MDHEN and CDR2 SYDVKM. The DNA for the CDR3 is TGTGCCAGCAGTTTTTCGGGGGGGGCGACTACTGAAGCTTTCTTT. This translates into CASSFSGGATTEAFF.

The chain links TRBV3-1 (or the pseudogene TRBV3-2) to TRBJ1-5; D unresolved. The length of the CDR3 is 13 residues. Germline assignment: CDR1 LGHDT and CDR2 YNNKEL (reference sequence). The V gene lost 0 bases and the J gene lost 7 bases, with 7 bases spanning the gap. The CDR3 DNA sequence: TGTGCCAGCAGCCAAGATGTGCGGCAGCCCCAGCATTTT. Translation: CASSQDVRQPQHF.

The chain uses TRBV19 and TRBJ1-2, with 10 bases matching TRBD1. Looked up from germline, CDR1 is LNHDA and CDR2 is SQIVND (reference sequence). Trimming cost V 5 bases and J 8 bases; bases outside gene matches: 5. CDR3 length: 13 residues. The CDR3 nucleotides are TGTGCCAGTAGTTTCCGGGACAGGGGAGGCTACACCTTC. The encoded protein is CASSFRDRGGYTF. The full variable domain, completed using reference TRBV19 and TRBJ1-2, is DGGITQSPKYLFRKEGQNVTLSCEQNLNHDAMYWYRQDPGQGLRLIYYSQIVNDFQKGDIAEGYSVSREKKESFPLTVTSAQKNPTAFYLCASSFRDRGGYTFGSGTRLTVV.

This chain links TRBV30 with TRBJ2-1; possibly TRBD2 for D (6 bases). This CDR3 contains 14 residues. V was pared by 3 bases and J by 3 bases, with 12 bases between. Germline V gene lookup returns CDR1 GTSNPN and CDR2 SVGIG (reference sequence). The CDR3 region has the DNA TGTGCCTGGAGCCCGGGACTGGGCTACAATGAGCAGTTCTTC. Its protein is CAWSPGLGYNEQFF.

The chain employs TRBV7-9 and TRBJ2-5; no firm D call. V was clipped by 3 bases and J by 2 bases, with 7 bases between them. Germline CDR1 SEHNR, CDR2 FQNEAQ (reference sequence). This CDR3 is built from 13 residues. In DNA form, the CDR3 reads TGTGCCAGCAGCTTCTTACGGCAAGAGACCCAGTACTTC. Its protein is CASSFLRQETQYF. The full variable domain, rest sourced from reference TRBV7-9 and TRBJ2-5, is DTGVSQNPRHKITKRGQNVTFRCDPISEHNRLYWYRQTLGQGPEFLTYFQNEAQLEKSRLLSDRFSAERPKGSFSTLEIQRTEQGDSAMYLCASSFLRQETQYFGPGTRLLVL.

The rearrangement links TRBV7-9 to TRBJ2-7; maybe TRBD2 (6 bases). The CDR3 loop spans 17 amino acids. Trimming pared 4 bases from V and 2 bases from J, leaving 21 bases between. CDR1 is SEHNR and CDR2 is FQNEAQ in the germline V gene (reference sequence). The CDR3 nucleotides read TGTGCCAGCAGCTCTGGTCAACCGGGACGCGGGGCCTACGAGCAGTACTTC. It specifies CASSSGQPGRGAYEQYF.

This chain connects TRBV9 to TRBJ2-1, with a possible D match to TRBD2 (6 bases). V lost 3 bases and J lost 8, with 15 bases in between. CDR1 and CDR2 (germline): SGDLS, YYNGEE. This CDR3 is 14 amino acids long. The CDR3 sequence: CASSAGLPVYEQFF. The CDR3 region has the DNA TGTGCCAGCAGCGCGGGACTCCCAGTGTATGAGCAGTTCTTC. Looking up the rest from reference TRBV9 and TRBJ2-1 gives the full variable domain: DSGVTQTPKHLITATGQRVTLRCSPRSGDLSVYWYQQSLDQGLQFLIQYYNGEERAKGNILERFSAQQFPDLHSELNLSSLELGDSALYFCASSAGLPVYEQFFGPGTRLTVL.

CDR3 region: CASSQPGGIRTDTQYF. In DNA form, the CDR3 reads TGTGCCAGCAGCCAACCAGGGGGAATAAGGACAGATACGCAGTATTTT. V gene TRBV4-2 combines with J gene TRBJ2-3; 7 bases line up with TRBD1. CDR3 length: 16 residues. J was trimmed by 3 bases and V by 2 bases; bases with no gene match: 8. The germline V gene has CDR1 LGHNA and CDR2 YNFKEQ.

This rearrangement joins TRBV7-9 to TRBJ1-5, with D possibly matching TRBD1 (6 bases). With 5 bases removed from V and 5 bases from J, the gap between germline ends came to 7 bases. Germline V gives CDR1 SEHNR, CDR2 FQNEAQ (reference sequence). The CDR3 runs 12 residues. The CDR3 reads CASSPGDQPQHF. The CDR3 region has the DNA TGTGCCAGCAGCCCAGGGGATCAGCCCCAGCATTTT.

V and J are TRBV21-1 and TRBJ1-1. TRBV21-1 is a listed pseudogene. The CDR3 spans 15 residues. The DNA for the CDR3 is TGTGCCAGCAGCAGATGGGACTACCCGGGGACTGAAGCTTTCTTT. It is translated as CASSRWDYPGTEAFF.

CDR3 in DNA: TGTGCCAGCAGTTACTTCCCAAAGCGGGGGGGCAATACGCAGTATTTT. Amino acid sequence: CASSYFPKRGGNTQYF. The chain carries TRBV6-7 and TRBJ2-3, with TRBD2 matching over 10 bases. TRBV6-7 is recorded as an ORF, its role being uncertain. The CDR3 consists of 16 residues. V lost 1 base, J lost 7 bases, and 8 bases stayed unmatched.

J is TRBJ1-1 and V is TRBV11-1; D is unclear. Germline assignment: CDR1 SGHAT and CDR2 FQDESV (reference sequence). With 0 bases removed from V and 4 bases from J, the gap between germline ends came to 12 bases. The CDR3 extends over 15 amino acids. CDR3 sequence: CASSLAGGAATEAFF. In nucleotides, the CDR3 is TGTGCCAGCAGCTTAGCGGGAGGAGCCGCCACTGAAGCTTTCTTT.

This clone occurred a few times. V gene TRBV5-1 combines with J gene TRBJ1-4; D ambiguous. V was cut by 4 bases and J by 0 bases, with 7 bases left in between. CDR1 and CDR2 from the germline V gene are SGHRS and YFSETQ. The CDR3 spans 14 residues. CDR3 protein: CASSQQATNEKLFF. CDR3 coding DNA: TGCGCCAGCAGCCAACAAGCAACTAATGAAAAACTGTTTTTT.

V and J are TRBV7-9 and TRBJ2-7; 11 bases map to TRBD1. The CDR3 extends over 14 amino acids. Trimming removed 3 bases from V and 7 bases from J; junction bases left unmatched: 5. Germline assignment: CDR1 SEHNR and CDR2 FQNEAQ (reference sequence). The CDR3 nucleotides are TGTGCCAGCAGCTTTCCCGGGACAGGGGGTGAGCAGTACTTC. Translation gives CASSFPGTGGEQYF.

This chain joins TRBV12-3 or TRBV12-4 and TRBJ1-1; no clear D gene. V lost 6 bases and J 1 base, leaving 9 bases between the germline ends. The length of the CDR3 is 13 residues. The CDR3 DNA is TGTGCCAGCAGCCTCAGAAGGAACACTGAAGCTTTCTTT. It yields the protein CASSLRRNTEAFF.

This chain links TRBV5-1 with TRBJ1-2; D is possibly TRBD1 (6 bases). V was shortened by 4 bases and J by 0 bases, with 19 bases between the two germline ends. Germline CDR1 is SGHRS and CDR2 is YFSETQ. The CDR3 is 17 residues long. The DNA of the CDR3 is TGCGCCAGCAGCCCCCGATCAGGGGAGACTACTAACTATGGCTACACCTTC. Its translation is CASSPRSGETTNYGYTF.

The gene calls are TRBV19 and TRBJ2-7, with 12 bases fitting TRBD1. Germline V gene sequence: CDR1 LNHDA, CDR2 SQIVND (reference sequence). V trimming: 8 bases; J trimming: 4 bases; junction bases outside the gene matches: 3. The CDR3 is 13 residues long. DNA for the CDR3: TGTGCCAGTGGGACAGGGGGCGCTTACGAGCAGTACTTC. Translating gives CASGTGGAYEQYF.

The chain has TRBV27 and TRBJ2-3, with 9 bases that match TRBD1. Germline-derived CDR1 and CDR2 are MNHEY and SMNVEV (reference sequence). Trimming at V came to 5 bases and at J to 3 bases, leaving 9 bases not matched to a gene. The CDR3 runs 16 residues. The CDR3 sequence: CASSLWTGERTDTQYF. The CDR3 coding sequence is TGTGCCAGCAGTCTATGGACAGGGGAGAGGACAGATACGCAGTATTTT.